The sequence of this T cell receptor beta chain was determined in a study of technical replicates of blood from a handful of donors. The germline V gene has CDR1 SGDLS and CDR2 YYNGEE. CDR3 length: 16 residues. V shed 4 bases and J 5 bases; nucleotides not matched to a gene: 11. Generated by immunoSEQ multiplex PCR, the TCRdb table keeps only in-frame clones and is missing some. The table has about 81,000 clones, 85% to 95% seen once. Source material: T cells isolated from PBMCs. This TCR was sampled from a human donor in good health. V is TRBV9 and J is TRBJ2-5; 10 positions match TRBD2. CDR3 sequence (DNA): TGTGCCAGCAGCTCGGGGCTAGCGGGGGTATGGGAGACCCAGTACTTC. This sequence encodes CASSSGLAGVWETQYF. The complete variable domain, with remaining parts taken from reference TRBV9 and TRBJ2-5, reads DSGVTQTPKHLITATGQRVTLRCSPRSGDLSVYWYQQSLDQGLQFLIQYYNGEERAKGNILERFSAQQFPDLHSELNLSSLELGDSALYFCASSSGLAGVWETQYFGPGTRLLVL.